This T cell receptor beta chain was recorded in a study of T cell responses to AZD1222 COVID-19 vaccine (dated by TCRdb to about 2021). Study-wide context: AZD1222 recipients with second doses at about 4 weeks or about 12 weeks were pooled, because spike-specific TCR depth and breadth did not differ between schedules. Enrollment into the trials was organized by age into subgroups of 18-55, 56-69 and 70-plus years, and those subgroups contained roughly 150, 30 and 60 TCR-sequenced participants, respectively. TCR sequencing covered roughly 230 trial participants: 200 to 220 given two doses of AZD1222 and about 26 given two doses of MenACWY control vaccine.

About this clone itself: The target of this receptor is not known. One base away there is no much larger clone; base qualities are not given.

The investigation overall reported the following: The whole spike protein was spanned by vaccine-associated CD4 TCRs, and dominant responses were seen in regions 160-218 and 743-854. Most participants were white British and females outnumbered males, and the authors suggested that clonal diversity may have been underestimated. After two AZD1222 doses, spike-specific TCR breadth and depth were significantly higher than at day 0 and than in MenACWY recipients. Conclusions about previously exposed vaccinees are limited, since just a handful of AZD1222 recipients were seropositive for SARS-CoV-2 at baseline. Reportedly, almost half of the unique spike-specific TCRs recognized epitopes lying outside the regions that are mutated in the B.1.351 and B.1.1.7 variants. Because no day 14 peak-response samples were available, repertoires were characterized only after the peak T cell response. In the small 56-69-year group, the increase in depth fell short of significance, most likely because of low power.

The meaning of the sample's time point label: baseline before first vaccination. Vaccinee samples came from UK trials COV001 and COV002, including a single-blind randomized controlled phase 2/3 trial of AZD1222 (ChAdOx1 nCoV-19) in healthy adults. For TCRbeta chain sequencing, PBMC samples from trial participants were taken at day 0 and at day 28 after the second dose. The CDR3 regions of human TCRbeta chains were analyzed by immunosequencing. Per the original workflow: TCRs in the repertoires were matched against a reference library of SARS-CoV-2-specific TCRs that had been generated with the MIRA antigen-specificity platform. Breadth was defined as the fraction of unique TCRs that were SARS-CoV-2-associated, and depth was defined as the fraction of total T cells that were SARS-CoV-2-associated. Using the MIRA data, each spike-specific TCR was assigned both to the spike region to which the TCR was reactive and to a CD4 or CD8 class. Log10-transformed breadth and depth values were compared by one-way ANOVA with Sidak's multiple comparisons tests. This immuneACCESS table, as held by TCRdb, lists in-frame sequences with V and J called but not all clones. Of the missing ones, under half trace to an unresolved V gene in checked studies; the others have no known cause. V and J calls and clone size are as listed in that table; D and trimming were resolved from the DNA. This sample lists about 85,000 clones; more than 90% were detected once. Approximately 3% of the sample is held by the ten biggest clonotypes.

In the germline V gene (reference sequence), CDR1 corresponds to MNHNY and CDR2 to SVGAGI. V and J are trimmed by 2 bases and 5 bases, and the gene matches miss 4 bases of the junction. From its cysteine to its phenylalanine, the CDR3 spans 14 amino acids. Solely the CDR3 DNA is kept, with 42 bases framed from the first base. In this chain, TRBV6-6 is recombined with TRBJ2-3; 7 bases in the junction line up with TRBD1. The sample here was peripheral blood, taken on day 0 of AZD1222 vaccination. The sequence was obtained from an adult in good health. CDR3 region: CASSYVTGKDTQYF. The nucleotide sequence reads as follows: TGTGCCAGCAGTTACGTGACAGGGAAAGATACGCAGTATTTT.